A selection of T cell receptor beta chains follows, all from one sample in a study of control samples from healthy donors and cancer patients. Method: immunoSEQ multiplex PCR; TCRdb's copy keeps in-frame clones and lacks some. The sample holds about 410,000 clones, more than 80% seen once. The sample taken for sequencing was PBMCs. The receptors stem from a man between 40 and 49 years old with head and neck cancer. The CDR3 runs from the conserved cysteine through the conserved F or W. A D gene is named only where the DNA matches it firmly. For some rows the clone size is stated as once, few or many, or as a class when expanded; others skip it.

size: NA; J: TRBJ1-1; D: NA; V: TRBV27; DNA: TGTGCCAGCAGTTTAGTTCCCGGGCGGTTGAACACTGAAGCTTTCTTT; CDR3: CASSLVPGRLNTEAFF
size: NA; J: TRBJ2-2; D: NA; V: TRBV5-4; DNA: TGTGCCAGCAGCGTGGGACGGACTGCGAACACCGGGGAGCTGTTTTTT; CDR3: CASSVGRTANTGELFF
size: NA; J: TRBJ2-7; D: NA; V: TRBV9; DNA: TGTGCCAGCAGCCCGAGAGGGGACACTCTCTCCTACGAGCAGTACTTC; CDR3: CASSPRGDTLSYEQYF
size: NA; J: TRBJ1-4; D: NA; V: TRBV30; DNA: TGTGCCTGGAGTGTAAATTTCGGGGCGGGCGAAAAACTGTTTTTT; CDR3: CAWSVNFGAGEKLFF
size: NA; J: TRBJ2-1; D: TRBD2; V: TRBV7-3; DNA: TGTGCCAGCAGCCCTGTAGCGGGTCATATCTACAATGAGCAGTTCTTC; CDR3: CASSPVAGHIYNEQFF
size: NA; J: TRBJ2-3; D: TRBD2; V: TRBV6-5; DNA: TGTGCCAGCAGTACGACTAGCGGGGGGCCTGATACGCAGTATTTT; CDR3: CASSTTSGGPDTQYF
size: NA; J: TRBJ2-3; D: NA; V: TRBV3-1/TRBV3-2; DNA: TGTGCCAGCAGCCTACCGGGTGGGGGCACAGATACGCAGTATTTT; CDR3: CASSLPGGGTDTQYF
size: NA; J: TRBJ2-3; D: NA; V: TRBV5-1; DNA: TGCGCCAGCAAGGAGGAAACTAGCTACACAGATACGCAGTATTTT; CDR3: CASKEETSYTDTQYF
size: NA; J: TRBJ2-6; D: TRBD1; V: TRBV28; DNA: TGTGCCAGCAGTCCACCTGGACAGGGGAACGTCCTGACTTTC; CDR3: CASSPPGQGNVLTF
size: NA; J: TRBJ2-7; D: TRBD2; V: TRBV9; DNA: TGTGCCAGCAGCGTAGGCGGGACTAGCGGATACGAGCAGTACTTC; CDR3: CASSVGGTSGYEQYF
size: NA; J: TRBJ2-7; D: TRBD1; V: TRBV27; DNA: TGTGCCAGCCGTGGAGACCGGGACAGGGCCTACGAGCAGTACTTC; CDR3: CASRGDRDRAYEQYF
size: few; J: TRBJ1-2; D: NA; V: TRBV4-3; DNA: TGCGCCAGCAGCCAAGACCGACAGGTTCCCTATGGCTACACCTTC; CDR3: CASSQDRQVPYGYTF
size: NA; J: TRBJ1-6; D: TRBD1; V: TRBV4-3; DNA: TGCGCCAGCAGGCGAGGGACAGGGGACGCTTCACCCCTCCACTTT; CDR3: CASRRGTGDASPLHF
size: NA; J: TRBJ1-4; D: NA; V: TRBV3-1/TRBV3-2; DNA: TGTGCCAGCAGCCAAGTTGCGGGGGGATGGACTAATGAAAAACTGTTTTTT; CDR3: CASSQVAGGWTNEKLFF
size: NA; J: TRBJ2-7; D: TRBD2; V: TRBV7-2; DNA: TGTGCCAGCAGCTTTGGGGGGGGAGGCTACGAGCAGTACTTC; CDR3: CASSFGGGGYEQYF
size: NA; J: TRBJ2-3; D: TRBD2; V: TRBV24-1; DNA: TGTGCCACCAGTGATTTAGGCGGGGGGGCTTCAGATACGCAGTATTTT; CDR3: CATSDLGGGASDTQYF
size: NA; J: TRBJ2-2; D: NA; V: TRBV27; DNA: TGTGCCAGCAGTTTGGGGTGGGATGGGGGAAACACCGGGGAGCTGTTTTTT; CDR3: CASSLGWDGGNTGELFF
size: NA; J: TRBJ2-1; D: NA; V: TRBV7-3; DNA: TGTGCCAGCAGCCTTCTGGGGTGGCAGGGCAATGAGCAGTTCTTC; CDR3: CASSLLGWQGNEQFF
size: once; J: TRBJ1-2; D: NA; V: TRBV2; DNA: TGTGCCAGCAGTGAGAATTGGGCCTATGGCTACACCTTC; CDR3: CASSENWAYGYTF
size: NA; J: TRBJ1-2; D: TRBD1; V: TRBV2; DNA: TGTGCCAGCGAACTACGGACAGGGAGGCGCGGCTACACCTTC; CDR3: CASELRTGRRGYTF
size: NA; J: TRBJ1-2; D: NA; V: TRBV10-3; DNA: TGTGCCATCAGTGAATCGGGAACCCCCTATGGCTACACCTTC; CDR3: CAISESGTPYGYTF
size: NA; J: TRBJ1-4; D: NA; V: TRBV7-8; DNA: TGTGCCAGCAGCTTAGCCTCAACTAATGAAAAACTGTTTTTT; CDR3: CASSLASTNEKLFF